This entry features one T cell receptor beta chain sequence. This sample stems from a study of beta chain features in type 1 diabetes. The germline gives CDR1 LNHNV, CDR2 YYDKDF (reference sequence). V was clipped by 9 bases and J by 3 bases, with 14 bases between them. This CDR3 comprises 13 residues. What was sequenced were expressed TCRB transcripts, since all of the isolated RNA had been reverse transcribed. Regulatory, naive and central memory T cell samples averaged roughly 3.8 million reads. Profiling relied on immunoSEQ multiplex PCR, and the TCRdb table lists in-frame clones only, not all of them. The data show hundreds of thousands of clones, roughly a sixth seen once.

The receptor's source is a man aged 18 to 35 in good health. The chain uses TRBV15 and TRBJ1-1, with a weak D call TRBD1 (6 bases). Sample: naive CD4+ T cells from blood. The CDR3 here is CATQGRRYTEAFF. In DNA, the CDR3 is TGTGCCACACAGGGCCGCAGATACACTGAAGCTTTCTTT.